The rows below give T cell receptor beta chains drawn from one sample of a study of blood T cell repertoires in COVID-19. Assay used: immunoSEQ multiplex PCR; TCRdb lists only in-frame clones, some missing. The table has about 300,000 clones, around 86% seen once. Material: PBMCs or T cells enriched from blood (not recorded which). These receptors all stem from a woman in her late teens or twenties who had recovered from COVID-19. The CDR3 runs from the conserved cysteine through the conserved F or W. Each record gives: V gene, clone size, D gene, J gene, CDR3 DNA, CDR3 protein. A D gene is named only where the DNA matches it firmly. Only part of the rows carry a size: once, few, many, or a class if the clone is expanded.

V: TRBV20-1
size: -
D: TRBD1
J: TRBJ1-2
DNA: TGCAGTGCTAGTTCCGGGACAGGGTTTTATGGCTACACCTTC
CDR3: CSASSGTGFYGYTF

V: TRBV19
size: -
D: -
J: TRBJ2-2
DNA: TGTGCCAGTAGTTTCAGAAACACCGGGGAGCTGTTTTTT
CDR3: CASSFRNTGELFF

V: TRBV4-1
size: -
D: TRBD2
J: TRBJ2-7
DNA: TGCGCCAGCAGTGTTGCCGGGACTAGCGGGGTATTCTCCTACGAGCAGTACTTC
CDR3: CASSVAGTSGVFSYEQYF

V: TRBV6-5
size: -
D: -
J: TRBJ1-6
DNA: TGTGCCAGCACAGGGGACCCTATATCGCCCCTCCACTTT
CDR3: CASTGDPISPLHF

V: TRBV27
size: -
D: -
J: TRBJ1-1
DNA: TGTGCCAGCAGTTTCGGTGCAGGGGCGACTGAAGCTTTCTTT
CDR3: CASSFGAGATEAFF

V: TRBV28
size: few
D: -
J: TRBJ2-1
DNA: TGTGCCAGCAGCCCCCGCTACAATGAGCAGTTCTTC
CDR3: CASSPRYNEQFF

V: TRBV19
size: -
D: -
J: TRBJ2-1
DNA: TGTGCCAGTAGTTTCCAGGGTTTCGGCAACAATGAGCAGTTCTTC
CDR3: CASSFQGFGNNEQFF

V: TRBV19
size: -
D: -
J: TRBJ1-2
DNA: TGTGCCAGTAGTCGACAGAGTGATGGCTACACCTTC
CDR3: CASSRQSDGYTF

V: TRBV9
size: once
D: -
J: TRBJ2-2
DNA: TGTGCCAGCAGCGTAGATCCGACCGGGGAGCTGTTTTTT
CDR3: CASSVDPTGELFF

V: TRBV9
size: -
D: TRBD2
J: TRBJ2-1
DNA: TGTGCCAGCAGCGTAGATGGGACTAACTACAATGAGCAGTTCTTC
CDR3: CASSVDGTNYNEQFF

V: TRBV4-1
size: -
D: TRBD2
J: TRBJ2-1
DNA: TGCGCCAGCAGCCACCGGACTAGCTTCTCCTACAATGAGCAGTTCTTC
CDR3: CASSHRTSFSYNEQFF

V: TRBV18
size: -
D: -
J: TRBJ1-4
DNA: TGTGCCAGCTCTCTTCAGGATATCGGAACTAATGAAAAACTGTTTTTT
CDR3: CASSLQDIGTNEKLFF

V: TRBV2
size: few
D: TRBD2
J: TRBJ2-2
DNA: TGTGCCTCCCGACCGGGACTAGCGGATACCGGGGAGCTGTTTTTT
CDR3: CASRPGLADTGELFF

V: TRBV27
size: -
D: -
J: TRBJ1-2
DNA: TGTGCCAGCAGTTCCATAACTCAGGGTAACTATGGCTACACCTTC
CDR3: CASSSITQGNYGYTF

V: TRBV28
size: -
D: -
J: TRBJ1-2
DNA: TGTGCCAGCAGTTTTCCCCTGGGGGGCCGGGAGGTAGGCGGCTACACCTTC
CDR3: CASSFPLGGREVGGYTF

V: TRBV28
size: -
D: TRBD1
J: TRBJ2-1
DNA: TGTGCCAGCTATACCGCGGGACAGGGTCACCGTGAGCAGTTCTTC
CDR3: CASYTAGQGHREQFF

V: TRBV28
size: -
D: TRBD1
J: TRBJ1-2
DNA: TGTGCCAGCAGCTCAGGGGGCAATGGCTACACCTTT
CDR3: CASSSGGNGYTF

V: TRBV28
size: -
D: TRBD2
J: TRBJ2-1
DNA: TGTGCCAGCAGGAATAGCGGGATGGGGTACAATGAGCAGTTCTTC
CDR3: CASRNSGMGYNEQFF

V: TRBV4-1
size: -
D: -
J: TRBJ1-1
DNA: TGCGCCAGCAGCCAAGATAGTAGAGGGTGGAACACTGAAGCTTTCTTT
CDR3: CASSQDSRGWNTEAFF

V: TRBV7-6
size: -
D: TRBD2
J: TRBJ2-5
DNA: TGTGCCAGCAGCTTAGACGCTAGCGGGGGGGCCCCAGAGACCCAGTACTTC
CDR3: CASSLDASGGAPETQYF

V: TRBV7-8
size: -
D: TRBD2
J: TRBJ2-5
DNA: TGTGCCAGCAGCGCAGGGGGGCTAGCGGGGGTACAAGAGACCCAGTACTTC
CDR3: CASSAGGLAGVQETQYF

V: TRBV9
size: -
D: -
J: TRBJ1-1
DNA: TGTGCCAGCAGCGTGTCACACGGACAGAGGAGCACTGAAGCTTTCTTT
CDR3: CASSVSHGQRSTEAFF

V: TRBV5-8
size: -
D: -
J: TRBJ2-3
DNA: TGTGCCAGCAGCTTGGGCGCTAGCGATACAGATACGCAGTATTTT
CDR3: CASSLGASDTDTQYF

V: TRBV12-5
size: -
D: TRBD2
J: TRBJ2-3
DNA: TGTGCTAGTGGAAATAGCGGGGGGTACGCAGATACGCAGTATTTT
CDR3: CASGNSGGYADTQYF

V: TRBV2
size: -
D: -
J: TRBJ2-7
DNA: TGTGCCAGCAGTGAACTAACCGAGCAGTACTTC
CDR3: CASSELTEQYF

V: TRBV9
size: -
D: -
J: TRBJ1-1
DNA: TGTGCCAGCAGCGTAGGGGGAGACACTGAAGCTTTCTTT
CDR3: CASSVGGDTEAFF

V: TRBV4-1
size: -
D: -
J: TRBJ2-3
DNA: TGCGCCAGCAGCCAAGGAGGGGGGGCAGATACGCAGTATTTT
CDR3: CASSQGGGADTQYF

V: TRBV20-1
size: -
D: TRBD2
J: TRBJ2-5
DNA: TGCAGTGCTAGTAATAGCGGGAGTAGTCAAGAGACCCAGTACTTC
CDR3: CSASNSGSSQETQYF

V: TRBV2
size: -
D: TRBD2
J: TRBJ2-7
DNA: TGTGCCAGCCGCGCCCCATTAACTAGCGGCGAGCAGTACTTC
CDR3: CASRAPLTSGEQYF

V: TRBV5-4
size: -
D: TRBD1
J: TRBJ1-1
DNA: TGTGCCAGCAGCACTCCCGGGACAGGGAACACTGAAGCTTTCTTT
CDR3: CASSTPGTGNTEAFF

V: TRBV7-2
size: -
D: -
J: TRBJ1-2
DNA: TGTGCCAGCAGCTTGTCAGGGGCCTCTAGGGATGGCTACACCTTC
CDR3: CASSLSGASRDGYTF

V: TRBV2
size: -
D: -
J: TRBJ2-7
DNA: TGTGCCAGCAGAATTCAACAGACCTACGAGCAGTACTTC
CDR3: CASRIQQTYEQYF

V: TRBV7-6
size: -
D: TRBD2
J: TRBJ2-1
DNA: TGTGCCAGCAGCGCCCGAACTAGCGGGAGGGCCCTCTCCTACAATGAGCAGTTCTTC
CDR3: CASSARTSGRALSYNEQFF

V: TRBV30
size: -
D: -
J: TRBJ1-1
DNA: TGTGCCTGGAGGTTGGCCACACTGGGGACTCCGAACACTGAAGCTTTCTTT
CDR3: CAWRLATLGTPNTEAFF

V: TRBV4-2
size: -
D: TRBD2
J: TRBJ2-1
DNA: TGTGCCAGCAGCCAGGCAGCCGGGACTAGCCTTGGTAATGAGCAGTTCTTC
CDR3: CASSQAAGTSLGNEQFF

V: TRBV6-5
size: -
D: -
J: TRBJ1-5
DNA: TGTGCCAGCAGTCACCCAGGGGACCAGCCCCAGCATTTT
CDR3: CASSHPGDQPQHF

V: TRBV4-1
size: -
D: -
J: TRBJ1-4
DNA: TGCGCCAGCAGCCAAGGATTCGGTGCTAATGAAAAACTGTTTTTT
CDR3: CASSQGFGANEKLFF

V: TRBV28
size: -
D: TRBD1
J: TRBJ2-7
DNA: TGTGCCAGCAGTTCCTTCGACAGGGTTACCTACGAGCAGTACTTC
CDR3: CASSSFDRVTYEQYF